The 9 T cell receptor beta chains below were found in one sample sequenced in a study of blood T cell repertoires in COVID-19. Profiled with immunoSEQ multiplex PCR; TCRdb holds only in-frame clones, not every one. The sample shows 89,000 or so clones, about 89% of them seen only once. Sequencing used peripheral blood. Source of these receptors: a middle-aged man with COVID-19, enrolled during active disease.

CDR3 amino acids: CASSQAGAQETQYF. In DNA form, the CDR3 reads TGTGCCAGCAGCCAGGCGGGAGCTCAAGAGACCCAGTACTTC. The V and J genes are TRBV4-2 and TRBJ2-5, with TRBD2 matching 7 bases. The V gene's germline CDR1 is LGHNA and CDR2 YNFKEQ. The CDR3 runs 14 residues. Unmatched junction bases numbered 3, after V lost 3 bases and J lost 2 bases.

The rearrangement links TRBV6-5 to TRBJ2-1; 7 positions match TRBD2. The CDR3 contains 14 residues. CDR1 is MNHEY and CDR2 is SVGAGI in the germline V gene. The trim removed 7 bases at V and 0 bases at J, leaving 3 bases unmatched. CDR3 region: CASKASGSYNEQFF. The CDR3, as DNA: TGTGCCAGCAAGGCTAGCGGCTCCTACAATGAGCAGTTCTTC.

CDR3 sequence: CASSLDRGLQETQYF. The CDR3 nucleotides read TGTGCCAGCAGCTTGGACAGGGGGCTACAAGAGACCCAGTACTTC. The chain combines TRBV7-9 with TRBJ2-5; TRBD1 matches 11 bases. CDR1 SEHNR and CDR2 FQNEAQ come from the germline V gene (reference sequence). Trimming cost V 3 bases and J 2 bases; bases outside gene matches: 2. There are 15 residues in the CDR3.

This rearrangement joins TRBV5-8 to TRBJ2-1; D may be TRBD1 (6 bases). Trimming cost V 0 bases and J 7 bases, with 11 bases left between them. The CDR3 spans 14 residues. Germline V lookup: CDR1 SGHTS, CDR2 YDEGEE. As DNA, the CDR3 is TGTGCCAGCAGCTTGGATGGGGGCAGGAATGAGCAGTTCTTC. It specifies CASSLDGGRNEQFF.

Notes on this clone: This is likely a read error, given that the CDR3 carries no conserved phenylalanine or tryptophan at its end. The limits of the CDR3 on the DNA are not certain, so only TCRdb's listed CDR3 is given. This sequence joins TRBV21-1 and TRBJ2-7; the table names TRBD2, a call not compared with the DNA. TRBV21-1 corresponds to a pseudogene. The CDR3 numbers 10 amino acids, ends counted. The chain's CDR3 is CASSKPQRFL.

The chain is built from TRBV6-1 and TRBJ2-3; tentatively, D is TRBD1 (6 bases). Germline-derived CDR1 and CDR2 are MNHNS and SASEGT. CDR3 length: 14 residues. The V gene lost 0 bases and the J gene lost 5 bases, with 9 bases spanning the gap. The CDR3 loop is CASSEAGGGDTQYF. CDR3 DNA: TGTGCCAGCAGTGAAGCTGGGGGCGGAGATACGCAGTATTTT.

The rearrangement links TRBV7-8 to TRBJ1-1; D gene unclear. V gave up 5 bases and J gave up 4 bases, with 17 bases separating them. Per the germline V gene, CDR1 is SGHVS and CDR2 is FQNEAQ. The CDR3 runs to 15 residues. CDR3 in amino acids: CASSLRWALGTEAFF. CDR3 bases: TGTGCCAGCAGCCTCCGGTGGGCCCTTGGCACTGAAGCTTTCTTT.

The gene calls are TRBV5-1 and TRBJ2-3, with a tentative D call TRBD2 (5 bases). Germline lookup yields CDR1 SGHRS and CDR2 YFSETQ. The V end was cut by 2 bases, the J end by 2 bases, with 9 bases between. The CDR3 is 14 residues long. CDR3 DNA: TGCGCCAGCAGCTTATCCGGGGACACAGATACGCAGTATTTT. This codes for CASSLSGDTDTQYF.

Only a few counts were recorded for this clone. The chain combines TRBV18 with TRBJ1-1; 8 bases are shared with TRBD1. V lost 1 base, J lost 0 bases, and 4 bases stayed unmatched. This CDR3 is 16 amino acids long. Germline lookup yields CDR1 KGHSH and CDR2 LQKENI. The CDR3 spells CASSPRTGGMNTEAFF. Written as DNA, the CDR3 is TGTGCCAGCTCACCACGTACAGGGGGTATGAACACTGAAGCTTTCTTT.